What follows are 5 T cell receptor beta chains derived from one specimen sequenced in a study of neoadjuvant anti-PD-1 for oral cavity cancer. The table came from immunoSEQ multiplex PCR; TCRdb's copy has only in-frame clones and leaves some out. This table has 17,000 or so clones, roughly three fifths appearing once. This sample comprised PBMCs, obtained before nivolumab (anti-PD-1) treatment. These receptors were collected from a person between 35 and 79 years old with oral cavity squamous cell carcinoma.

This clone was seen more than once but under ten times. The chain recombines TRBV10-1 with TRBJ1-2, with unresolved D. The length of the CDR3 is 14 residues. The germline V gene has CDR1 WNHNN and CDR2 SYGVQD (reference sequence). V was cut by 0 bases and J by 7 bases, with 12 bases left in between. The CDR3 DNA reads as TGCGCCAGCAGTGAGTCACTGGACCCTAGTGGCTACACCTTC. It translates to CASSESLDPSGYTF.

The rearrangement links TRBV2 to TRBJ2-3; 12 bases line up with TRBD2. The CDR3 length is 17 residues. Trimming cost V 6 bases and J 4 bases; bases outside gene matches: 11. The germline gives CDR1 SNHLY, CDR2 FYNNEI. CDR3 DNA: TGTGCCAGCAGCCGCCTGACTAGCGGGAGTAGCGCAGATACGCAGTATTTT. Protein: CASSRLTSGSSADTQYF.

V is TRBV15 and J is TRBJ2-7; D is perhaps TRBD1 (5 bases). V shed 5 bases and J shed 6 bases, with 17 bases lying between them. The CDR3 has 14 amino acids. The germline V gene encodes CDR1 LNHNV and CDR2 YYDKDF (reference sequence). This CDR3 reads CATSPRKGVAEQYF. The CDR3 nucleotides read TGTGCCACCAGCCCGAGAAAAGGGGTGGCCGAGCAGTACTTC.

The rearrangement uses TRBV30 and TRBJ1-3, with D perhaps matching TRBD1 (5 bases). CDR1 is GTSNPN, CDR2 SVGIG, per germline (reference sequence). The CDR3 loop spans 14 amino acids. The ends were cut back, 2 bases at V and 0 bases at J, with 8 bases in the middle. The CDR3 nucleotides are TGTGCCTGGAGTACGGGGGACTCTGGAAACACCATATATTTT. Translated: CAWSTGDSGNTIYF. The full variable domain, rest sourced from reference TRBV30 and TRBJ1-3, is SQTIHQWPATLVQPVGSPLSLECTVEGTSNPNLYWYRQAAGRGLQLLFYSVGIGQISSEVPQNLSASRPQDRQFILSSKKLLLSDSGFYLCAWSTGDSGNTIYFGEGSWLTVV.

This clone has a single count. A junction boundary mismatches the germline segment, possibly from a read error. The J gene is TRBJ2-3, the V gene TRBV5-4; 8 positions agree with TRBD2. Germline assignment: CDR1 SGHNT and CDR2 YYREEE (reference sequence). CDR3 length: 14 amino acids. This CDR3 is CASSLGEFSGIGNF. The DNA for the CDR3 is TGTGCCAGCAGCTTGGGGGAGTTTAGCGGGATAGGGAATTTT.